The 11 T cell receptor beta chains presented below share a single source sample, sequenced in a study of CD8+CD57+ T cells in acquired aplastic anemia. Patients chosen for sequencing had CD8+CD57+ cells that had expanded, as shown by flow cytometry. The use of genomic DNA as template underpinned the TCR beta VDJ and CDR3 profiling. TCRdb reprocessed the reads with MiXCR, giving one entry per CDR3 protein. Of about 290,000 distinct CDR3 sequences in the sample, 50% to 65% were seen once. The source material was sorted CD4+, CD8+, or CD8+CD57+ T cells (not recorded which) from PBMCs. The receptor set was obtained from a human donor with aplastic anemia.

This clonotype was counted once. The chain employs TRBV14 and TRBJ2-6; D is perhaps TRBD1 or TRBD2 (6 bases each). This CDR3 has 17 residues. Trimming shortened V by 7 bases and J by 2 bases, and 18 bases separated the two germline ends. Germline V gene sequence: CDR1 SGHDN, CDR2 FVKESK. The CDR3 DNA reads TGTGCCAGCACCAACGGGGGCATGGGAGCTGGGGCCAACGTCCTGACTTTC. Translating it yields CASTNGGMGAGANVLTF. Based on the CDR3 plus reference TRBV14 and TRBJ2-6, the full variable domain is EAGVTQFPSHSVIEKGQTVTLRCDPISGHDNLYWYRRVMGKEIKFLLHFVKESKQDESGMPNNRFLAERTGGTYSTLKVQPAELEDSGVYFCASTNGGMGAGANVLTFGAGSRLTVL.

The chain combines TRBV7-3 with TRBJ2-3; 11 nucleotides align to TRBD2. Germline V gene data show CDR1 as SGHTA and CDR2 as FQGTGA. The CDR3 covers 15 residues. V was clipped by 3 bases and J by 6 bases; unmatched bases: 5. CDR3 sequence reads: CASSFSGGVRDTQYF. Here the CDR3 DNA reads TGTGCCAGCAGCTTTAGCGGGGGGGTAAGGGATACGCAGTATTTT. Full variable domain (missing parts from reference TRBV7-3 and TRBJ2-3): GAGVSQTPSNKVTEKGKYVELRCDPISGHTALYWYRQSLGQGPEFLIYFQGTGAADDSGLPNDRFFAVRPEGSVSTLKIQRTERGDSAVYLCASSFSGGVRDTQYFGPGTRLTVL.

There are a few counts of this clonotype. The chain recombines TRBV19 with TRBJ2-3, with TRBD2 matching over 12 bases. The CDR3 spans 14 residues. With V trimmed by 6 bases and J by 5 bases, 3 bases remained unmatched. The germline CDR1 and CDR2 sequences are LNHDA and SQIVND (reference sequence). The CDR3 protein is CASSLGLAGDTQYF. CDR3 coding DNA: TGTGCCAGTAGCCTGGGACTAGCGGGAGATACGCAGTATTTT.

The chain joins TRBV15 to TRBJ1-5, with 9 bases that match TRBD1. Germline lookup yields CDR1 LNHNV and CDR2 YYDKDF (reference sequence). The ends lost 5 bases at V and 1 base at J; junction bases unmatched: 6. The CDR3 covers 16 residues. CDR3 in DNA: TGTGCCACCAGCTTCGCGGACAGGGGCAGCAATCAGCCCCAGCATTTT. This encodes CATSFADRGSNQPQHF.

The genes are TRBV29-1 and TRBJ2-3, with D perhaps matching TRBD2 (7 bases). The CDR3 is 13 residues long. V was pared by 5 bases and J by 5 bases, with 14 bases between. CDR1 is SQVTM and CDR2 is ANQGSEA in the germline V gene. The CDR3: CSVWGGRGDTQYF. The CDR3 coding sequence is TGCAGCGTTTGGGGGGGGCGCGGAGATACGCAGTATTTT.

This clonotype appeared a few times. The V gene is TRBV11-2, the J gene TRBJ2-7; the D gene is possibly TRBD1 (6 bases). Trimming removed 1 base at V and 3 bases at J, with 10 bases between. The length of the CDR3 is 14 residues. The V gene's germline CDR1 is SGHAT and CDR2 FQNNGV. The DNA of the CDR3 is TGTGCCAGCAGCTTAGTCCTACAGGGCTACGAGCAGTACTTC. The encoded protein is CASSLVLQGYEQYF. The whole variable domain, filled in from reference TRBV11-2 and TRBJ2-7, reads EAGVAQSPRYKIIEKRQSVAFWCNPISGHATLYWYQQILGQGPKLLIQFQNNGVVDDSQLPKDRFSAERLKGVDSTLKIQPAKLEDSAVYLCASSLVLQGYEQYFGPGTRLTVT.

In this sample, this clonotype turned up many times. The chain combines TRBV2 with TRBJ2-3; D is undetermined. The V end was cut by 2 bases, the J end by 4 bases, with 13 bases between. The CDR3 totals 15 residues. Germline assignment: CDR1 SNHLY and CDR2 FYNNEI. The CDR3 sequence is CASSEIRSRADTQYF. DNA of the CDR3: TGTGCCAGCAGTGAAATACGGTCTAGAGCAGATACGCAGTATTTT.

The chain has TRBV10-3 and TRBJ2-5; possibly TRBD2 for D (6 bases). Deletions cut 11 bases from V and 5 bases from J, with 21 bases between. In germline, CDR1 is ENHRY, CDR2 SYGVKD. The CDR3 runs to 14 residues. CDR3 protein: CAARAGTLGETQYF. The CDR3 nucleotides are TGTGCCGCCAGGGCCGGGACTCTGGGGGAGACCCAGTACTTC.

The V and J genes are TRBV5-1 and TRBJ2-7; 9 nucleotides align to TRBD1. J lost 7 bases, V lost 3 bases, and 11 bases had no gene match. The CDR3 is 15 amino acids. Germline CDR1 and CDR2: SGHRS and YFSETQ. The CDR3 region has the DNA TGCGCCAGCAGCTCAACGGGACAGGGCCAGATGGAGCAGTACTTC. Translating it yields CASSSTGQGQMEQYF.

The CDR3 bases are TGTGCCAGTAGTATAGATACGGGATTTTACACTGAAGCTTTCTTT. This gives the protein CASSIDTGFYTEAFF. The chain uses TRBV19 and TRBJ1-1; D gene unclear. V lost 0 bases and J 3 bases, leaving 11 bases between the germline ends. Per the germline V gene, CDR1 is LNHDA and CDR2 is SQIVND (reference sequence). The CDR3 has 15 amino acids.

V gene TRBV24-1 combines with J gene TRBJ2-7; the D gene is possibly TRBD2 (5 bases). Deletions cut 12 bases from V and 3 bases from J, with 14 bases between. The CDR3 has 12 amino acids. Germline assignment: CDR1 KGHDR and CDR2 SFDVKD. CDR3 coding DNA: TGTGCCCCTGGCGGCGGAGGCTACGAGCAGTACTTC. Its protein is CAPGGGGYEQYF.